Given below is one TCR beta chain in context. The data stem from a study of T-cell memory formation after mild COVID-19. TCRdb analysed the 5' RACE reads with MiXCR anew, one entry per CDR3 protein. The table lists hundreds of thousands of distinct CDR3 sequences, roughly a sixth of them singletons. The sequenced material came from PBMCs or a T cell subset sorted from them (not recorded which). This TCR came from a man younger than 35 who had mild COVID-19 (a few samples of this study predate the infection). Cell type and time point are not known.

CDR3 sequence (DNA): TGTGCCAGCACTCGAAGGGCAGATACGCAGTATTTT. Protein sequence: CASTRRADTQYF. The chain recombines TRBV12-3 or TRBV12-4 with TRBJ2-3; D gene ambiguous. The V end was cut by 7 bases, the J end by 4 bases, with 9 bases between. The CDR3 contains 12 residues.